This T cell receptor beta chain was observed in a study of T cell responses to AZD1222 COVID-19 vaccine. Study-wide points: Donors, mostly white British, included more females; clonal diversity was possibly underestimated.

The CDR3 loop spans 15 amino acids. The ends lost 7 bases at V and 10 bases at J; junction bases unmatched: 9. Germline V CDR1 and CDR2: MNHNY, SVGAGI (reference sequence). About this clone itself: Antigen specificity is unknown.

Profiled with immunoSEQ multiplex PCR; TCRdb holds only in-frame clones, not every one. The top ten hold 6.9% of the sample, which has roughly 150,000 clones, more than 85% seen once. This clonotype was obtained from an adult who had recovered from COVID-19. Sequences were derived from peripheral blood, sampled after recovery from COVID-19. The chain uses TRBV6-6 and TRBJ2-1; 14 positions match TRBD2. Here the CDR3 DNA reads TGTGCCAGCAACCCGGGACTAGCGGGGGCTTGGGAGCAGTTCTTC. Translation: CASNPGLAGAWEQFF.